This T cell receptor (beta chain) was sequenced for a study of blood T cell repertoires in COVID-19. CDR3 length: 15 residues. Germline V gene sequence: CDR1 KGHDR, CDR2 SFDVKD. V shed 9 bases and J 0 bases; nucleotides not matched to a gene: 6. Sequenced by immunoSEQ multiplex PCR; TCRdb stores in-frame clones only, minus some. The data contain hundreds of thousands of clones, roughly 90% of them singletons. In this sample, this clone turned up once. Sequencing input: peripheral blood. The source of this sequence is a woman in her twenties or thirties with COVID-19, enrolled during active disease. The chain combines TRBV24-1 with TRBJ2-3, with 9 positions matching TRBD1. CDR3 residues: CATAGQGLSTDTQYF. CDR3 DNA sequence: TGTGCCACCGCCGGACAGGGGCTTAGCACAGATACGCAGTATTTT.